Each of the 20 T cell receptor beta chains below was sequenced from the same sample in a study of T-cell memory formation after mild COVID-19. TCRdb redid the calling of the 5' RACE reads with MiXCR, one entry per CDR3 protein. The sample carries roughly 350,000 distinct CDR3 sequences, more than 20% recorded once. The sample taken for sequencing was PBMCs or a T cell subset sorted from them (not recorded which). The receptors were gathered from an adult woman who had mild COVID-19 (a few samples of this study predate the infection). Cell type and time point are not known.

This clonotype was detected only a few times. The CDR3 coding sequence is TGTGCCAGCAGTTCCTATCGGACTAGCGGGAGTAATGAGCAGTTCTTC. It yields the protein CASSSYRTSGSNEQFF. This sequence joins TRBV7-9 and TRBJ2-1, with TRBD2 identical over 13 bases. Per germline, CDR1 SEHNR and CDR2 FQNEAQ (reference sequence). This CDR3 is built from 16 residues. Losses at the gene ends were 6 bases for V and 7 bases for J; bases not matched to a gene: 9.

This clonotype has only a few counts. The chain employs TRBV5-6 and TRBJ2-7, with D possibly matching TRBD1 (5 bases). The CDR3 sequence is 13 residues long. The V and J ends lost 4 bases and 2 bases respectively, with 10 bases between them. Germline lookup yields CDR1 SGHDT and CDR2 YYEEEE. The CDR3 spells CASSRRAPYEQYF. The CDR3, as DNA: TGTGCCAGCAGCCGCAGGGCCCCCTACGAGCAGTACTTC.

This clonotype was seen a handful of times. The CDR3 bases are TGTGCCAGCAGTGTACAGGGGCCGAACACTGAAGCTTTCTTT. This gives the protein CASSVQGPNTEAFF. The gene calls are TRBV27 and TRBJ1-1, with 7 bases identical to TRBD1. This CDR3 is built from 14 residues. The ends lost 5 bases at V and 1 base at J; junction bases unmatched: 4. The V gene's germline CDR1 is MNHEY and CDR2 SMNVEV (reference sequence).

In its sample, this clonotype was seen a few times. The chain carries TRBV5-4 and TRBJ2-3; D remains unclear. V shed 4 bases and J shed 3 bases, with 9 bases lying between them. The V gene's germline CDR1 is SGHNT and CDR2 YYREEE (reference sequence). CDR3 length: 13 amino acids. CDR3 nucleotide sequence: TGTGCCAGCAGCGCCGAGGCAACAGATACGCAGTATTTT. This codes for CASSAEATDTQYF.

A few counts support this clonotype. This chain links TRBV12-3 or TRBV12-4 with TRBJ1-2, with D unclear. V was trimmed by 5 bases and J by 3 bases, leaving 7 bases between them. The CDR3 consists of 12 residues. The CDR3 DNA sequence: TGTGCCAGCAGTCCCGGGTACTATGGCTACACCTTC. Amino acids: CASSPGYYGYTF.

This chain joins TRBV3-2 and TRBJ1-2; the table names TRBD1, a call not compared with the DNA. TRBV3-2 is annotated as a pseudogene. This CDR3 has 15 amino acids. CDR3 region: CASSQDGRVFYGYTF. As DNA, the CDR3 is TGTGCCAGCAGCCAAGATGGCAGGGTCTTCTATGGCTACACCTTC.

CDR3 region: CASSLVPADSYNEQFF. DNA for the CDR3: TGCGCCAGCAGCTTGGTACCAGCGGACTCCTACAATGAGCAGTTCTTC. The gene calls are TRBV5-1 and TRBJ2-1, with D possibly matching TRBD2 (5 bases). Between the trimmed V and J ends, which lost 0 bases and 0 bases, there was a span of 10 bases. The germline V gene encodes CDR1 SGHRS and CDR2 YFSETQ. This CDR3 is built from 16 residues.

This clonotype was observed a few times. Mismatch with germline at one junction end may stem from a read error. The CDR3 bases are TGTGCCAGCAGCTTCAACACTGAAGTTTTCTTT. This codes for CASSFNTEVFF. This sequence joins TRBV5-5 and TRBJ1-1; no reliable D call. This CDR3 is 11 amino acids long. Germline lookup yields CDR1 SGHKS and CDR2 YYEKEE (reference sequence).

This chain connects TRBV12-3 or TRBV12-4 to TRBJ2-7; no clear D gene. This CDR3 is 12 amino acids long. V was pared by 2 bases and J by 3 bases, with 5 bases between. As DNA, the CDR3 is TGTGCCAGCAGTTTATCCGACTACGAGCAGTACTTC. This translates into CASSLSDYEQYF.

The CDR3 DNA reads TGCAGTGCTAGAGATCCCCTGACAGATACGCAGTATTTT. It specifies CSARDPLTDTQYF. The chain uses TRBV20-1 and TRBJ2-3; the D is unclear. The V and J ends lost 0 bases and 3 bases respectively, with 7 bases between them. Germline loops: CDR1 DFQATT, CDR2 SNEGSKA (reference sequence). The CDR3 runs 13 residues.

This clonotype was recorded many times. V usage is TRBV7-2 and J usage is TRBJ2-4; D is unclear. This CDR3 region has 13 residues. The V gene's germline CDR1 is SGHTA and CDR2 FQGNSA. Trimming removed 5 bases from V and 7 bases from J, with 12 bases in between. The CDR3 sequence is CASSPPGRNIQYF. The CDR3 region has the DNA TGTGCCAGCAGCCCCCCCGGACGGAACATTCAGTACTTC.

The J gene is TRBJ2-1, the V gene TRBV11-2, with TRBD2 matching over 8 bases. CDR1 is SGHAT and CDR2 is FQNNGV in the germline V gene. V gave up 3 bases and J gave up 6 bases; unmatched junction bases: 1. The CDR3 loop spans 13 amino acids. CDR3 coding DNA: TGTGCCAGCAGCTTTGGGACTAGCAATGAGCAGTTCTTC. Translation: CASSFGTSNEQFF.

The rearrangement joins TRBV7-3 to TRBJ2-7; unclear D gene. Germline V gene sequence: CDR1 SGHTA, CDR2 FQGTGA. The V end lost 2 bases, the J end lost 7 bases, and 15 bases lay between the germline ends. The CDR3 length is 14 residues. CDR3 nucleotide sequence: TGTGCCAGCAGCTTAGGTAACAGTATGGGGGAGCAGTACTTC. As protein: CASSLGNSMGEQYF.

This clonotype was recorded at least ten times. The V and J genes are TRBV29-1 and TRBJ2-2; D not certain. V was clipped by 7 bases and J by 1 base, with 13 bases between them. CDR1 and CDR2 (germline): SQVTM, ANQGSEA. The CDR3 consists of 14 residues. CDR3 in DNA: TGCAGCGCTTTCACCACGGGGAACACCGGGGAGCTGTTTTTT. This translates into CSAFTTGNTGELFF.

This clonotype turned up a few times. CDR3 protein: CASSYLSDNTGELFF. CDR3 coding DNA: TGTGCCAGCAGTTACCTGTCAGACAACACCGGGGAGCTGTTTTTT. The chain has TRBV6-5 and TRBJ2-2; D remains unclear. This CDR3 region has 15 residues. The germline V gene encodes CDR1 MNHEY and CDR2 SVGAGI. V was shortened by 2 bases and J by 2 bases, with 9 bases between the two germline ends.

This clonotype was counted a few times. The chain uses TRBV12-3 or TRBV12-4 and TRBJ1-2; D not certain. This CDR3 comprises 13 residues. Between the trimmed V and J ends, which lost 5 bases and 8 bases, there was a span of 15 bases. CDR3 nucleotide sequence: TGTGCCAGCAGTAGTACAGCGGATGGGGGCTACACCTTC. As protein: CASSSTADGGYTF.

This sequence joins TRBV7-8 and TRBJ1-1; unclear D gene. Germline CDR1 and CDR2: SGHVS and FQNEAQ. The CDR3 is 15 amino acids. V was shortened by 5 bases and J by 4 bases, with 17 bases between the two germline ends. CDR3 coding DNA: TGTGCCAGCAGCCTTAGGCGGGTCTCCGGCACTGAAGCTTTCTTT. Its translation: CASSLRRVSGTEAFF. The full variable domain, its missing parts supplied by reference TRBV7-8 and TRBJ1-1, is GAGVSQSPRYKVAKRGQDVALRCDPISGHVSLFWYQQALGQGPEFLTYFQNEAQLDKSGLPSDRFFAERPEGSVSTLKIQRTQQEDSAVYLCASSLRRVSGTEAFFGQGTRLTVV.

The chain recombines TRBV9 with TRBJ1-1; D is possibly TRBD1 (6 bases). CDR1 and CDR2 from the germline V gene are SGDLS and YYNGEE. V was clipped by 0 bases and J by 3 bases, with 9 bases between them. The CDR3 consists of 14 residues. CDR3 in DNA: TGTGCCAGCAGCGTAGGGGGGGCGGACACTGAAGCTTTCTTT. Translated, it gives CASSVGGADTEAFF.

Concerning this clonotype itself: A junction boundary mismatches the germline segment, possibly from a read error. The chain combines TRBV7-9 with TRBJ1-6; D is possibly TRBD1 (5 bases). This CDR3 is built from 13 residues. In germline, CDR1 is SEHNR, CDR2 FQNEAQ (reference sequence). CDR3 in amino acids: CASSKVGGTQVTF. For the CDR3, the DNA is TGTGCCAGCAGCAAAGTGGGGGGGACTCAAGTTACGTTT.

This clonotype has more than one count but fewer than ten. The chain couples TRBV3-1 to TRBJ2-5, with D possibly matching TRBD2 (6 bases). CDR1 and CDR2 (germline): LGHDT, YNNKEL (reference sequence). Trimming left V 4 bases short and J 2 bases short, with 11 bases between. The CDR3 is 14 amino acids. The CDR3, as DNA: TGTGCCAGCAGCCGGGACTTTACTCAAGAGACCCAGTACTTC. The encoded protein is CASSRDFTQETQYF.